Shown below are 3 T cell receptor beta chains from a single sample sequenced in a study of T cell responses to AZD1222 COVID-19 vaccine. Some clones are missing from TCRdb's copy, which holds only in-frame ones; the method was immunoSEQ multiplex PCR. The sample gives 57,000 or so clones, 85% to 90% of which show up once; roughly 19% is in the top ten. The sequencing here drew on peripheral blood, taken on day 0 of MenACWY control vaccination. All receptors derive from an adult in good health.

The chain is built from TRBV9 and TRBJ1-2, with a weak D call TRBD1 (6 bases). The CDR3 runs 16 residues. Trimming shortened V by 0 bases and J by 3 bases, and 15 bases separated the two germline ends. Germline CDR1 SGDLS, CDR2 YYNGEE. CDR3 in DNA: TGTGCCAGCAGCGTAGCTCAGGGGACTCCCCACTATGGCTACACCTTC. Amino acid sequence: CASSVAQGTPHYGYTF. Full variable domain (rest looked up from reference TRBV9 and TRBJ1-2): DSGVTQTPKHLITATGQRVTLRCSPRSGDLSVYWYQQSLDQGLQFLIQYYNGEERAKGNILERFSAQQFPDLHSELNLSSLELGDSALYFCASSVAQGTPHYGYTFGSGTRLTVV.

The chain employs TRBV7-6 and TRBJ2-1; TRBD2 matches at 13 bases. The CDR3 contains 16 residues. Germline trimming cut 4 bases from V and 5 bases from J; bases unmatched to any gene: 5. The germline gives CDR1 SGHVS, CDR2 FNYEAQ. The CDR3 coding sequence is TGTGCCAGCAGCTCACCGGGACTAGCGGGACACAATGAGCAGTTCTTC. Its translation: CASSSPGLAGHNEQFF.

The DNA for the CDR3 is TGTGCCAGCAGGGAGACAGGGGGAGAAGCTTTCTTT. Amino acid sequence: CASRETGGEAFF. The chain is built from TRBV25-1 and TRBJ1-1; 9 bases fit TRBD1. In germline, CDR1 is MGHDK, CDR2 SYGVNS. J lost 8 bases, V lost 6 bases, and 4 bases had no gene match. The CDR3 length is 12 residues.